A selection of T cell receptor beta chains follows, all from one sample in a study of T-cell memory formation after mild COVID-19. TCRdb independently ran MiXCR on the 5' RACE reads; one entry per CDR3 protein. The sample includes 98,000 or so distinct CDR3 sequences, roughly a sixth seen only once; the top ten take roughly 5.5%. Sequencing used PBMCs or a T cell subset sorted from them (not recorded which). The receptors come from a man aged 18 to 30 who had mild COVID-19 (a few samples of this study predate the infection). Cell type and time point are not known. Each CDR3 is given with its conserved first and last residue. The D gene is left open where the match is weak. The size field is filled for only some rows; it gives once, few, many or a size class.

v_call: TRBV7-2; j_call: TRBJ2-1; d_call: TRBD2; cdr3_length: 14; clone_size: NA; cdr3_nt: TGTGCCAGCAGCCCAGCGGGGGGATACAATGAGCAGTTCTTC; cdr3_aa: CASSPAGGYNEQFF
v_call: TRBV7-2; j_call: TRBJ2-5; d_call: NA; cdr3_length: 14; clone_size: NA; cdr3_nt: TGTGCCAGCAGCCACGACCGGTCGGGAAAGACCCAGTACTTC; cdr3_aa: CASSHDRSGKTQYF
v_call: TRBV5-1; j_call: TRBJ2-2; d_call: NA; cdr3_length: 15; clone_size: NA; cdr3_nt: TGCGCCAGCAGCCGTACCGGGCCGGTCACCGGGGAGCTGTTTTTT; cdr3_aa: CASSRTGPVTGELFF
v_call: TRBV20-1; j_call: TRBJ2-5; d_call: TRBD1; cdr3_length: 14; clone_size: NA; cdr3_nt: TGCAGTGCACTTTGGACAGGGAAGTGGGGGACCCAGTACTTC; cdr3_aa: CSALWTGKWGTQYF
v_call: TRBV9; j_call: TRBJ2-3; d_call: TRBD2; cdr3_length: 17; clone_size: NA; cdr3_nt: TGTGCCAGCAGCGGTAGCGGGGGGGCCATCCACACAGATACGCAGTATTTT; cdr3_aa: CASSGSGGAIHTDTQYF
v_call: TRBV7-9; j_call: TRBJ2-1; d_call: NA; cdr3_length: 14; clone_size: NA; cdr3_nt: TGTGCCAGCAGCTTAACTGGGGCGAGCAATGAGCAGTTCTTC; cdr3_aa: CASSLTGASNEQFF
v_call: TRBV7-2; j_call: TRBJ2-5; d_call: TRBD1; cdr3_length: 15; clone_size: NA; cdr3_nt: TGTGCCAGCAGCTCGGCGTTTGGGGCCCAGGGGGCCCAGTACTTC; cdr3_aa: CASSSAFGAQGAQYF
v_call: TRBV5-1; j_call: TRBJ2-3; d_call: NA; cdr3_length: 14; clone_size: many; cdr3_nt: TGCGCCAGCAGCTCACAGGGCTACACAGATACGCAGTATTTT; cdr3_aa: CASSSQGYTDTQYF
v_call: TRBV19; j_call: TRBJ1-5; d_call: NA; cdr3_length: 16; clone_size: NA; cdr3_nt: TGTGCCAGTAGTATAAGGACAGCACCCAACAATCAGCCCCAGCATTTT; cdr3_aa: CASSIRTAPNNQPQHF
v_call: TRBV28; j_call: TRBJ2-3; d_call: TRBD1; cdr3_length: 20; clone_size: NA; cdr3_nt: TGTGCCAGCAGTTTTGGTGGGGGAAAGACAGGGGGCGTCCGCACAGATACGCAGTATTTT; cdr3_aa: CASSFGGGKTGGVRTDTQYF